The rows below give T cell receptor beta chains drawn from one sample of a study of blood T cell repertoires in COVID-19. The method was immunoSEQ multiplex PCR; TCRdb's version includes in-frame clones alone and lacks a portion of them. Here the sample spans tens of thousands of clones, less than 85% being singletons. Material: peripheral blood. These receptors were obtained from a man between 70 and 80 years old with COVID-19, enrolled during active disease. Both conserved end residues are part of each CDR3. D genes are given only for firm matches. The size entry is marked missing in some rows and otherwise reads once, few, many or a size class.

d_gene,len,abundance,v_gene,j_gene,CDR3nt,CDR3aa
TRBD1,17,.,TRBV18,TRBJ1-6,TGTGCCAGCTCACCAGGGACAGGGAGCTCCTATAATTCACCCCTCCACTTT,CASSPGTGSSYNSPLHF
.,14,once,TRBV27,TRBJ2-4,TGTGCCAGCAGTGTAACGGGGACATTCAACATTCAGTACTTC,CASSVTGTFNIQYF
.,12,.,TRBV5-1,TRBJ2-1,TGCGCCAGCAGCGATACAGGGACTGAGCAGTTCTTC,CASSDTGTEQFF
TRBD2,14,.,TRBV9,TRBJ2-3,TGTGCCAGCAGCACTAGCGGAAGCACAGATACGCAGTATTTT,CASSTSGSTDTQYF
TRBD2,17,.,TRBV27,TRBJ2-3,TGTGCCAGCAGTTTACACACTAGCGGTGCCCGCACAGATACGCAGTATTTT,CASSLHTSGARTDTQYF
TRBD1,14,.,TRBV2,TRBJ2-2,TGTGCCAGCTCGACAGGGCCCAACACCGGGGAGCTGTTTTTT,CASSTGPNTGELFF
.,14,.,TRBV4-3,TRBJ2-5,TGCGCCAGCAGCCAAGATGCTAGCCAAGAGACCCAGTACTTC,CASSQDASQETQYF
TRBD2,18,.,TRBV7-2,TRBJ2-5,TGTGCCAGCAGCCCCGGTTGGGCTAGCGGGGACCTCCAAGAGACCCAGTACTTC,CASSPGWASGDLQETQYF
TRBD1,19,.,TRBV9,TRBJ2-7,TGTGCCAGCAGCGCTGCTGGGACAGGGACCATCCTATCGAGCTACGAGCAGTACTTC,CASSAAGTGTILSSYEQYF
TRBD1,18,.,TRBV27,TRBJ2-1,TGTGCCAGCAGTCCCCAGGGCAGGGGGCTAACATTTTACAATGAGCAGTTCTTC,CASSPQGRGLTFYNEQFF
TRBD1,15,.,TRBV5-6,TRBJ2-3,TGTGCCAGCAGCTTAAGAATAGGACAGGCAGATACGCAGTATTTT,CASSLRIGQADTQYF
.,14,few,TRBV7-9,TRBJ2-3,TGTGCCAGCAGCTCCGTCCCCTCCACAGATACGCAGTATTTT,CASSSVPSTDTQYF
.,14,few,TRBV6-5,TRBJ1-6,TGTGCCAGCACCACGCCGGGCGGGAATTCACCCCTCCACTTT,CASTTPGGNSPLHF
TRBD1,15,.,TRBV7-6,TRBJ2-2,TGTGCCAGCAGCGCGACAGGGGTGTACACCGGGGAGCTGTTTTTT,CASSATGVYTGELFF
.,13,.,TRBV6-5,TRBJ1-1,TGTGCCAGCAGAGTTACAGGGAGCGATGAAGCTTTCTTT,CASRVTGSDEAFF
TRBD1,15,.,TRBV5-4,TRBJ2-5,TGTGCCAGCAGCTTGGAAGGGGGCTTCCAAGAGACCCAGTACTTC,CASSLEGGFQETQYF
TRBD2,15,.,TRBV6-5,TRBJ2-7,TGTGCCACCTCTCAAGCCAGCGGGGGATCCTACGAGCAGTACTTC,CATSQASGGSYEQYF
TRBD1,20,.,TRBV7-3,TRBJ1-2,TGTGCCAGCAGCCCCTTCCCGGGACGGGACAGGGGGCATATGGACTATGGCTACACCTTC,CASSPFPGRDRGHMDYGYTF
TRBD1,14,.,TRBV2,TRBJ1-4,TGTGCCAGCAGGTCGACAGGGGTAGGAGAAAAACTGTTTTTT,CASRSTGVGEKLFF
.,12,.,TRBV2,TRBJ2-2,TGTGCCAGCAGTGCCACGGCCGGGGAGCTGTTTTTT,CASSATAGELFF
.,14,.,TRBV28,TRBJ2-2,TGTGCCAGCAGTCCACCGTACGGGTCCGGGGAGCTGTTTTTT,CASSPPYGSGELFF
.,14,once,TRBV4-1,TRBJ2-6,TGCGCCAGACCCTGGGGGGCTGGGGCCAACGTCCTGACTTTC,CARPWGAGANVLTF
TRBD1,14,.,TRBV7-8,TRBJ2-5,TGTGCCAGCAGCTTAGGACAGGGAAAAGAGACCCAGTACTTC,CASSLGQGKETQYF
.,16,.,TRBV10-3,TRBJ1-4,TGTGCCATCAGTGAGTCTCAGGCAGTGACCGTTGGAAAACTGTTTTTT,CAISESQAVTVGKLFF
TRBD1,15,once,TRBV28,TRBJ1-4,TGTGCCAGCAGCATCACAGGGGCCACTAATGAAAAACTGTTTTTT,CASSITGATNEKLFF
TRBD2,18,.,TRBV12-5,TRBJ2-2,TGTGCTAGTGGTTTGGTTTCTAGCGGGAGTTTAGACACCGGGGAGCTGTTTTTT,CASGLVSSGSLDTGELFF
.,11,.,TRBV28,TRBJ2-7,TGTGCCAGCGGAAGGCCGGGGGAGCAGTACTTC,CASGRPGEQYF
TRBD2,15,.,TRBV18,TRBJ2-1,TGTGCCAGCTCAACTCTAGCGGGAGGTTACAATGAGCAGTTCTTC,CASSTLAGGYNEQFF
.,13,.,TRBV10-2,TRBJ2-1,TGCGCCAGCCGGGAGCAGTCCTACAATGAGCAGTTCTTC,CASREQSYNEQFF
.,13,few,TRBV12-2,TRBJ2-2,TGTGCAAGTCGCCAGGACAGCACCGGGGAGCTGTTTTTT,CASRQDSTGELFF
.,13,.,TRBV9,TRBJ1-1,TGTGCCAGCAGCGCATGGAGGGGCACTGAAGCTTTCTTT,CASSAWRGTEAFF
.,14,once,TRBV6-4,TRBJ2-7,TGTGCCAGCAGCCGGACATTTAACTCCTACGAGCAGTACTTC,CASSRTFNSYEQYF
.,12,.,TRBV20-1,TRBJ2-7,TGCAGTGCTAGTCGGGGAAGGTACGAGCAGTACTTC,CSASRGRYEQYF